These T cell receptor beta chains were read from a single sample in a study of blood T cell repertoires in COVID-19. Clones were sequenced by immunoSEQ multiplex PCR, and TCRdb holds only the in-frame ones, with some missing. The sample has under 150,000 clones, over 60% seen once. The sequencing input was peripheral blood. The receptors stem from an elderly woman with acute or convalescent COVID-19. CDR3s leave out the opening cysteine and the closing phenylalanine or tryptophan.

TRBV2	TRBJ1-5	ASSQDSQPQH
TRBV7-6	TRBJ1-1	ASSLGVNRDTEAF
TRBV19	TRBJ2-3	ASEALPGSTDTQY
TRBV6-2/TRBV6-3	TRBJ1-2	ASSPGHSQGYT
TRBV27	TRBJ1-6	ASSFRQNNSPLH
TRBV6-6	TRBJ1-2	ASSPGRRQGSYVRGYT
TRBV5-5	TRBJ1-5	ASSLGTGKNQPQH
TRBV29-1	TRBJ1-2	SVGSYT
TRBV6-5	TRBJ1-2	ASSTPRTGSYGYT
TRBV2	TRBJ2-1	ASSESGRGGKQF
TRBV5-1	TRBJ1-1	ASSLQGQGLNTEAF
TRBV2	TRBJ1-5	ASSNISSRQPQH
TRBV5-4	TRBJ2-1	ASSLATAEHNEQF
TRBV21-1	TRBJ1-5	ASSKARSGNGQPQH
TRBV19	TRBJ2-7	ASSQLDRFNEQY
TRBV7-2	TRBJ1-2	ASSFKGDGLNYGYT
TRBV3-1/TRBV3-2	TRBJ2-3	ASSHSTDTQY
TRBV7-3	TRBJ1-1	ASSVQGDRTEAF
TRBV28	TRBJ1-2	ASSRQGRGYGYT
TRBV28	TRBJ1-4	ASSPPGTSFATNEKLF
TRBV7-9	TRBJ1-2	ASSLVAVSYGYT
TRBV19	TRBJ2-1	ASSIQLARSSYNEQF
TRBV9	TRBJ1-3	ASSVSTGGGNTIY
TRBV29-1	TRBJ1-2	SVSGQGYGYT
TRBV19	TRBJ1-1	ASATGYATEAF
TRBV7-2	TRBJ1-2	ASSLQASYGYT
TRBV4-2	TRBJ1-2	ASSLGTGLGGYT
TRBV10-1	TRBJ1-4	ASSESRTTGKLF
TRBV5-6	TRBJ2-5	ASSIGLAGETQY
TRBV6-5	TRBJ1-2	ASRTQGLYGYT
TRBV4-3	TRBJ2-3	ASSQDRVGTGTDTQY
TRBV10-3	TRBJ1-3	AISAPGISENTIY
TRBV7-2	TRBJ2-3	ASSLTPGGFTDTQY
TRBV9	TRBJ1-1	ASSFRDRGDTEAF
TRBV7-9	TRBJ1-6	ASSLRTGDNSPLH
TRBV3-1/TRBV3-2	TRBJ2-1	ASSHRREVTYNEQF
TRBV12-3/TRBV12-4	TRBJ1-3	ASSYPGNTIY
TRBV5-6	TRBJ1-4	ASSSTTQGRRTNEKLF
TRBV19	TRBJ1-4	ASSARQGAREKLF
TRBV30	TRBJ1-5	AWSVNRGGNQPQH
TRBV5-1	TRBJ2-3	ASSRASGGYFTDTQY
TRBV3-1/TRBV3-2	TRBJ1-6	ASSAFSGSPLH
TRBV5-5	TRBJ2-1	ASSLVPSTPGYNEQF
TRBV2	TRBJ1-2	ASSDRSAYGYT
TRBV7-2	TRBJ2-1	ASSGTSGRNNEQF